This entry concerns a single T cell receptor (beta chain). Antigen specificity is unknown. Method: immunoSEQ multiplex PCR; TCRdb's copy keeps in-frame clones and lacks some. The data show approximately 150,000 clones, with 70% to 90% seen just once and around 5.1% held by the top ten. These data originate in a study of T cell responses to AZD1222 COVID-19 vaccine. After removal of 6 bases from V and 9 bases from J, the junction contained 6 bases not matched to a gene. The CDR3 covers 15 residues. Germline-derived CDR1 and CDR2 are MNHEY and SVGAGI. Study results and limitations: Baseline seropositivity characterized only six or seven AZD1222 recipients.

The sample here was peripheral blood, taken 28 days after the second AZD1222 dose. This chain connects TRBV6-5 to TRBJ2-1, with 15 bases fitting TRBD2. This sequence was found in an adult who received the AZD1222 COVID-19 vaccine. The CDR3 DNA is TGTGCCAGCAGAAGCCGGACTAGCGGGAGGGCTGAGCAGTTCTTC. This codes for CASRSRTSGRAEQFF.